The T cell receptor (beta chain) under discussion was sequenced for a study of blood T cell repertoires in COVID-19. Overall study: Some COVID-19 samples were acute and others convalescent; all came from the United States, Italy and Spain. From T cells, B-cell-depleted T cells, or PBMCs came the material, which was cDNA or gDNA.

Germline-derived CDR1 and CDR2 are MNHEY and SVGAGI. V was shortened by 6 bases and J by 3 bases, with 13 bases between the two germline ends. This CDR3 region has 14 residues. TCRdb's table, derived via immunoSEQ multiplex PCR, lists solely in-frame clones and lacks some. This sample has fewer than 120,000 clones, with approximately 80% found just once. This TCR came from a woman aged 60-70 years with acute or convalescent COVID-19. The V gene is TRBV6-5, the J gene TRBJ2-3, with D possibly TRBD2 on 6 matching bases. Sequenced input: peripheral blood. CDR3 nucleotide sequence: TGTGCCAGCAGACCGACTAGGGGTACAGATACGCAGTATTTT. Amino acid sequence: CASRPTRGTDTQYF.